The rows below give T cell receptor beta chains drawn from one sample of a study of shared clonotypes between healthy human individuals. The data were produced by immunoSEQ multiplex PCR, yet TCRdb's version contains in-frame clones alone and is incomplete. This table holds 1,400,000 or so clones, less than 99% found once. Sequencing was performed on naive CD4+ T cells sorted from blood. Source of these receptors: a man aged 25-40 years in good health. Each CDR3 is given with its conserved first and last residue.

len,v_gene,j_gene,CDR3aa
15,TRBV6-6,TRBJ1-2,CASSYSADAHYGYTF
14,TRBV11-2,TRBJ2-1,CASSPSSGYNEQFF
14,TRBV2,TRBJ2-7,CASRIGVMLYEQYF
16,TRBV7-2,TRBJ2-1,CASRLNPGQGYDEQFF
17,TRBV28,TRBJ2-1,CASRNWGERGSYNEQFF
15,TRBV9,TRBJ1-5,CASSYSGQFNQPQHF
11,TRBV9,TRBJ1-1,CASGPRTEAFF
14,TRBV5-1,TRBJ1-1,CASSAGTLNTEAFF
15,TRBV7-9,TRBJ2-1,CASSKIRDRGDEQFF
16,TRBV7-2,TRBJ2-1,CASSLGGPKARNEQFF
16,TRBV14,TRBJ2-1,CASSQDPGLVVNEQFF
13,TRBV5-6,TRBJ2-7,CASSGGYGYEQYF
15,TRBV9,TRBJ2-7,CASSMASPSSYEQYF
13,TRBV9,TRBJ1-1,CASSVAGNTEAFF
13,TRBV18,TRBJ1-1,CASSNRGDTEAFF
13,TRBV4-3,TRBJ2-3,CASRGQGMDTQYF
13,TRBV29-1,TRBJ2-2,CSVRLAGAGELFF
17,TRBV15,TRBJ2-3,CATSRATRAPQTDTQYF
16,TRBV5-5,TRBJ2-7,CASSGTGTSATYEQYF
15,TRBV6-5,TRBJ2-1,CASSRRASSYNEQFF
15,TRBV6-4,TRBJ2-1,CASSDGKWPYNEQFF
14,TRBV15,TRBJ2-7,CATSRDMGSYEQYF
14,TRBV7-9,TRBJ2-7,CASSFVPPAYEQYF
14,TRBV28,TRBJ2-7,CASSGTSFWYEQYF
15,TRBV19,TRBJ2-7,CASSKRTGGSGEQYF